The 2 T cell receptor beta chains listed next were all sequenced from one sample in a study of breast tumors, draining lymph nodes, adjacent tissues. Breast cancer patients provided tissue from their axillary draining lymph nodes. TCRdb re-analysed the multiplex PCR reads in MiXCR, keeping a single row per CDR3 protein. The table lists approximately 210,000 distinct CDR3 sequences, around 32% of them singletons. Source material: axillary lymph node tissue. These receptors were taken from a female donor with breast cancer. Some clones in this sample may be carry-over from other donors' samples.

This clonotype was seen many times. V usage is TRBV4-1 and J usage is TRBJ2-7; D gene ambiguous. This CDR3 contains 14 residues. V gave up 1 base and J gave up 3 bases, with 10 bases separating them. Germline lookup yields CDR1 MGHRA and CDR2 YSYEKL. CDR3 protein: CASSQGYRSYEQYF. The DNA of the CDR3 is TGCGCCAGCAGCCAAGGTTACAGAAGCTACGAGCAGTACTTC.

In its sample, this clonotype was seen many times. V and J are TRBV4-2 and TRBJ2-1; TRBD2 matches at 7 bases. The length of the CDR3 is 14 residues. Trimming took 1 base from V and 5 from J; bases not matched to a gene: 2. The V gene's germline CDR1 is LGHNA and CDR2 YNFKEQ. The chain's CDR3 is CASSQGDYDNEQFF. The CDR3 DNA reads as TGTGCCAGCAGCCAAGGGGACTACGACAATGAGCAGTTCTTC.